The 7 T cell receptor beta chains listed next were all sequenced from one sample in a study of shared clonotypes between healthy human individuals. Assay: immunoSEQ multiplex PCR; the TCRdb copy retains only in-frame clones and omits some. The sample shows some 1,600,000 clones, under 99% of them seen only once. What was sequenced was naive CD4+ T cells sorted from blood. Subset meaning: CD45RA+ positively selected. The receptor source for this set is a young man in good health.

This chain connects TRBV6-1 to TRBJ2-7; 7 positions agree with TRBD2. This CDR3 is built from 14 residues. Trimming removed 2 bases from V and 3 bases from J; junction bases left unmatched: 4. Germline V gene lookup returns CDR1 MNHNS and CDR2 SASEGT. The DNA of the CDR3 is TGTGCCAGCAGTGAAAGACTAGCTCGCTACGAGCAGTACTTC. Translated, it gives CASSERLARYEQYF.

The DNA of the CDR3 is TGTGCCAGCACAGGGGCAGGGGCAGACACAGATACGCAGTATTTT. This gives the protein CASTGAGADTDTQYF. V usage is TRBV28 and J usage is TRBJ2-3; the D gene is possibly TRBD1 (6 bases). CDR1 MDHEN and CDR2 SYDVKM come from the germline V gene. The CDR3 loop spans 15 amino acids. Trimming removed 7 bases from V and 2 bases from J, with 16 bases in between.

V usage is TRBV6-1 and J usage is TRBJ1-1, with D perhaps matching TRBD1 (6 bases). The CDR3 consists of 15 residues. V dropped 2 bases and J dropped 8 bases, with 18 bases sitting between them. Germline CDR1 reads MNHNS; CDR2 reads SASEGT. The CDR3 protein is CASSENQGQYYEAFF. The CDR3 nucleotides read TGTGCCAGCAGTGAAAATCAGGGGCAGTACTACGAAGCTTTCTTT.

CDR3 amino acids: CASSARPGANQETQYF. The CDR3 DNA sequence: TGTGCCAGCAGTGCCCGCCCCGGGGCCAACCAAGAGACCCAGTACTTC. This chain links TRBV27 with TRBJ2-5; D may match TRBD1 or TRBD2 (5 bases each). CDR3 length equals 16 residues. The V end was cut by 5 bases, the J end by 0 bases, with 16 bases between. Germline CDR1 is MNHEY and CDR2 is SMNVEV (reference sequence).

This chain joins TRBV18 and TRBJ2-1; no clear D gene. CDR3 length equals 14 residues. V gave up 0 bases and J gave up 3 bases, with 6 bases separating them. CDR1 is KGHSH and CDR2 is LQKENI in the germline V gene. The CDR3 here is CASSPPNVYNEQFF. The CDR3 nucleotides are TGTGCCAGCTCACCACCGAACGTCTACAATGAGCAGTTCTTC.

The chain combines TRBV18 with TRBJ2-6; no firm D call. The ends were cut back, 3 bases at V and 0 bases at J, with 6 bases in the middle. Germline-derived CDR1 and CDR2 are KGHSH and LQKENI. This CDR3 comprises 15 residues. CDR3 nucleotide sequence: TGTGCCAGCTCACCGGTCCTCTCTGGGGCCAACGTCCTGACTTTC. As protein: CASSPVLSGANVLTF.

As DNA, the CDR3 is TGTGCCAGCAGTTACAACGGTTCCGATCAGCCCCAGCATTTT. Its protein product is CASSYNGSDQPQHF. The gene calls are TRBV6-5 and TRBJ1-5; D uncertain. CDR1 MNHEY and CDR2 SVGAGI come from the germline V gene. The CDR3 runs to 14 residues. V was trimmed by 2 bases and J by 5 bases, leaving 10 bases between them.